The source of this T cell receptor (beta chain) is a study of cytomegalovirus exposure and HLA in healthy donors. TCRdb's table, derived via immunoSEQ multiplex PCR, lists solely in-frame clones and lacks some. Here the sample spans a few hundred thousand clones, roughly 90% being singletons. CDR3 size: 13 residues. V dropped 6 bases and J dropped 3 bases, with 9 bases sitting between them. Per the germline V gene, CDR1 is LNHDA and CDR2 is SQIVND (reference sequence). This TCR derives from a woman aged 18-29 years in good health and CMV-seronegative. Input material: PBMCs. The V call is TRBV19, the J call TRBJ2-1; D ambiguous. The CDR3 DNA sequence: TGTGCCAGTAGAGTGGCAGGCTACAATGAGCAGTTCTTC. Residues: CASRVAGYNEQFF. Full variable domain (rest looked up from reference TRBV19 and TRBJ2-1): DGGITQSPKYLFRKEGQNVTLSCEQNLNHDAMYWYRQDPGQGLRLIYYSQIVNDFQKGDIAEGYSVSREKKESFPLTVTSAQKNPTAFYLCASRVAGYNEQFFGPGTRLTVL.